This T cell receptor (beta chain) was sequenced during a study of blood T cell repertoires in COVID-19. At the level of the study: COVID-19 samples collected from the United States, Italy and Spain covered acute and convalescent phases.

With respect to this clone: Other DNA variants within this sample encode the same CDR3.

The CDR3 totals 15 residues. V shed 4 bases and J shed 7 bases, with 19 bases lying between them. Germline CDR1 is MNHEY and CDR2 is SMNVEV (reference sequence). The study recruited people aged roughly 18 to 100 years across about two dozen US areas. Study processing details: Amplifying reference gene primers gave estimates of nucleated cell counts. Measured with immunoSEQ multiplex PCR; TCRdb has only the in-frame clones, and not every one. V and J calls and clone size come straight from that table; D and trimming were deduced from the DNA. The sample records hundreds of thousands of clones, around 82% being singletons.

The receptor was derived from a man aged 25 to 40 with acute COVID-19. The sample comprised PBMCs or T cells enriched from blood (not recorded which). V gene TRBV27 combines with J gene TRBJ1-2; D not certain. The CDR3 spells CASSSAFGVGSGYTF. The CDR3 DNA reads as TGTGCCAGCAGTTCTGCGTTCGGGGTTGGAAGTGGCTACACCTTC.